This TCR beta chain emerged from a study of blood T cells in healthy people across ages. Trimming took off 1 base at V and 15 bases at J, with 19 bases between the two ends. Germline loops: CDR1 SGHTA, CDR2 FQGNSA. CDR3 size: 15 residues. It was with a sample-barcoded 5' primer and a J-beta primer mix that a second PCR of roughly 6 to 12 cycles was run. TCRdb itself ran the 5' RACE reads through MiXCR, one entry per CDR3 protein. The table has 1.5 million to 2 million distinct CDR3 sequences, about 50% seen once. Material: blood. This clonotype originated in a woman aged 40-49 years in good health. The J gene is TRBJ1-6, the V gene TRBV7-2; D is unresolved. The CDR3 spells CASSLDHQVNSLLHF. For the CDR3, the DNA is TGTGCCAGCAGCTTAGATCATCAAGTGAATTCCCTCCTCCACTTT.